Sequencing of this T cell receptor (beta chain) was carried out in a study of T-cell memory formation after mild COVID-19. General observations from the study: A second wave expanding day 15 to 37 was CD4+-biased; contracting clones were balanced. Contracting CD4+ clones were located mainly in CM and EM, and CD8+ clones in EMRA.

TCRdb analysed the 5' RACE reads with MiXCR anew, one entry per CDR3 protein. Of around 300,000 distinct CDR3 sequences listed, roughly 13% were seen once; the top ten hold approximately 21%. This clonotype turned up a few times. Antigen specificity is unknown. The sequenced material came from PBMCs or a T cell subset sorted from them (not recorded which). The receptor's source is a man in his late teens or twenties who had mild COVID-19 (a few samples of this study predate the infection). Cell type and time point are not known.

CDR3 coding DNA: TGCGCCAGCAAAGTAGCTGGGGCCAACGTCCTGACTTTC. Encoded protein: CASKVAGANVLTF. The gene calls are TRBV5-1 and TRBJ2-6; D remains unclear. V dropped 6 bases and J dropped 2 bases, with 6 bases sitting between them. CDR1 and CDR2 (germline): SGHRS, YFSETQ. There are 13 residues in the CDR3.